This entry lists 8 T cell receptor beta chains sequenced from one sample in a study of vaccination effects on CD4 cells after COVID-19 (dated 2022 in TCRdb). Libraries were built with the immunoSEQ multiplex PCR assay. Here the immuneACCESS table is served through TCRdb, limited to in-frame sequences with V and J called. Missing clones are a known gap in these copies; in checked studies unresolved V genes cover under half, and the rest lacks a known reason. This sample holds 62,000 or so clones; 80% were observed only once. The ten largest clones take up 9% to 15% of the sample. To identify antigen-specific CD4+ T cell clonotypes by their expansion, the ViraFEST assay first stimulated PBMC with viral peptide pools and then applied TCR sequencing. After about 10 days of culture, CD4+ T cells were isolated with the EasySep CD4+ T cell isolation kit. The absence of prior SARS-CoV-2 infection in healthy vaccine recipients was confirmed by negative nucleocapsid antibodies before and after vaccination.

What these receptors recognize is not known. The material sequenced was CD4+ T cells from PBMCs cultured with SARS-CoV-2 spike peptides, taken before COVID-19 vaccination. The cell subset or site label here, explained by the study, means: SARS-CoV-2 spike overlapping peptide pool stimulation. Source of these receptors: a human donor who received a COVID-19 vaccine.

The gene calls are TRBV19 and TRBJ1-2; D remains unclear. The germline gives CDR1 LNHDA, CDR2 SQIVND (reference sequence). This CDR3 has 13 residues. The V gene lost 4 bases and the J gene lost 1 base, with 7 bases spanning the gap. For the CDR3, the DNA is TGTGCCAGTAGTACGTCCTATAACTATGGCTACACCTTC. Translating it yields CASSTSYNYGYTF.

V usage is TRBV7-3 and J usage is TRBJ2-5; tentatively, D is TRBD1 (5 bases). This CDR3 is built from 13 residues. CDR1 is SGHTA and CDR2 is FQGTGA in the germline V gene. The V end lost 2 bases, the J end lost 2 bases, and 6 bases lay between the germline ends. Written as DNA, the CDR3 is TGTGCCAGCAGCTTACGACAGCAAGAGACCCAGTACTTC. Protein: CASSLRQQETQYF.

The rearrangement links TRBV9 to TRBJ2-3; 7 bases align to TRBD2. Germline CDR1 reads SGDLS; CDR2 reads YYNGEE. The CDR3 has 14 amino acids. V shed 2 bases, J shed 3 bases, and the junction held 3 bases outside the gene matches. As DNA, the CDR3 is TGTGCCAGCAGCGTGGGGGGGTCAACAGATACGCAGTATTTT. Its translation: CASSVGGSTDTQYF.

The J gene is TRBJ2-3, the V gene TRBV7-2, with 9 bases that match TRBD2. Losses at the gene ends were 5 bases for V and 1 base for J; bases not matched to a gene: 7. The CDR3 has 16 residues. Germline V lookup: CDR1 SGHTA, CDR2 FQGNSA. CDR3 sequence (DNA): TGTGCCAGCAGCGGTAGCGGGGGATCTCGCACAGATACGCAGTATTTT. It is translated as CASSGSGGSRTDTQYF.

The genes are TRBV19 and TRBJ1-6, with unresolved D. Germline V gives CDR1 LNHDA, CDR2 SQIVND (reference sequence). V was pared by 7 bases and J by 3 bases, with 7 bases between. The CDR3 runs 13 residues. This chain's CDR3 is CASTTVYNSPLHF. The CDR3 nucleotides read TGTGCCAGTACCACCGTCTATAATTCACCCCTCCACTTT.

This chain links TRBV2 with TRBJ2-2; D is unresolved. The V end lost 4 bases, the J end lost 3 bases, and 9 bases lay between the germline ends. The V gene's germline CDR1 is SNHLY and CDR2 FYNNEI. The CDR3 has 14 residues. CDR3 loop: CASSVTSDTGELFF. The DNA for the CDR3 is TGTGCCAGCAGTGTAACGTCGGACACCGGGGAGCTGTTTTTT. The whole variable domain, remainder taken from reference TRBV2 and TRBJ2-2, is EPEVTQTPSHQVTQMGQEVILRCVPISNHLYFYWYRQILGQKVEFLVSFYNNEISEKSEIFDDQFSVERPDGSNFTLKIRSTKLEDSAMYFCASSVTSDTGELFFGEGSRLTVL.

This CDR3 is CASSLSLEQPQHF. CDR3 in DNA: TGTGCCAGCAGCTTAAGTTTAGAACAGCCCCAGCATTTT. This sequence joins TRBV7-2 and TRBJ1-5; D uncertain. Trimming took off 2 bases at V and 7 bases at J, with 9 bases between the two ends. Germline V CDR1 and CDR2: SGHTA, FQGNSA. The CDR3 consists of 13 residues.

This rearrangement joins TRBV19 to TRBJ1-4; no firm D call. CDR1 is LNHDA and CDR2 is SQIVND in the germline V gene (reference sequence). The germline V and J ends were trimmed by 7 bases and 5 bases, with 8 bases remaining between them. The CDR3 contains 12 residues. The CDR3 region is CASKGSNEKLFF. In DNA, the CDR3 is TGTGCCAGTAAAGGCTCCAATGAAAAACTGTTTTTT.